This TCR beta chain was observed in a study of CD8 T cells in ankylosing spondylitis. Study-wide results and limits: A motif of eight highly homologous TCR beta variants was seen as apparently characteristic of ankylosing spondylitis blood. Peripheral blood samples showed relatively rare disease-linked clones, and these clones were CD8+. Reactive arthritis synovial fluid and blood were previously reported to contain some motif variants.

This clonotype was counted between two and nine times. Its target is not known. The CDR3 contains 16 residues. CDR1 and CDR2 (germline): SGHRS, YFSETQ. V lost 1 base and J 2 bases, leaving 16 bases between the germline ends. Preparation of TCR beta libraries was done by quantitative 5'-RACE with molecular barcodes. TCRdb independently ran MiXCR on the 5' RACE reads; one entry per CDR3 protein. This table holds about 330,000 distinct CDR3 sequences, roughly 8% found once. This rearrangement joins TRBV5-1 to TRBJ2-7; perhaps TRBD2 as D (6 bases). Material for sequencing was blood, either unsorted or a sorted T cell fraction (not recorded which). This receptor was identified in a male donor with ankylosing spondylitis. CDR3 region: CASSLTGTVETYEQYF. The CDR3 DNA sequence: TGCGCCAGCAGCTTGACCGGGACTGTCGAAACCTACGAGCAGTACTTC.